The present TCR beta chain was sequenced within a study of T cell responses to AZD1222 COVID-19 vaccine. The study's findings and limits: Nearly half of spike-specific TCRs reportedly target unmutated variant regions. White British ancestry dominated among donors, who included more females, and clonal diversity was possibly underestimated.

Trimming removed 4 bases from V and 5 bases from J; junction bases left unmatched: 3. CDR1 and CDR2 from the germline V gene are SEHNR and FQNEAQ (reference sequence). This CDR3 comprises 14 residues. Method: immunoSEQ multiplex PCR; TCRdb's copy keeps in-frame clones and lacks some. The sample includes 150,000 or so clones, approximately 90% of them seen just once. On this clone: Its matching antigen is unknown.

The V and J genes are TRBV7-9 and TRBJ1-4; TRBD1 matches at 8 bases. This TCR was sampled from an adult in good health. This specimen consisted of peripheral blood, obtained on day 0 of AZD1222 vaccination. The CDR3 here is CASSWGQANEKLFF. The CDR3 DNA reads TGTGCCAGCAGCTGGGGACAGGCAAATGAAAAACTGTTTTTT.